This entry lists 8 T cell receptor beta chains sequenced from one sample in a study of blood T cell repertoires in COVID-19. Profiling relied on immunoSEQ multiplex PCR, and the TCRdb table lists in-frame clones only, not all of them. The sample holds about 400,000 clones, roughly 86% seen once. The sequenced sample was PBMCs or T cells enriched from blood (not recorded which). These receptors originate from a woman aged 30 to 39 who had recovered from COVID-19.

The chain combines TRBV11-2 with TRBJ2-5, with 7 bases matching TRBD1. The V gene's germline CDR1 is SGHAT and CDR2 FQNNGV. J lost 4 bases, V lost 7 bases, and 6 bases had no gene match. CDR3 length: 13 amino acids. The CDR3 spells CASMITGAETQYF. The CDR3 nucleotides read TGTGCCAGCATGATTACAGGGGCAGAGACCCAGTACTTC.

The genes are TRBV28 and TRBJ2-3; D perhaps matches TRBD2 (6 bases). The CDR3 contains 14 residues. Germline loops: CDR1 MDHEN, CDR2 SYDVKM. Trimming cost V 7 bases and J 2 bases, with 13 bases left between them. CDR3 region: CASIGLPNTDTQYF. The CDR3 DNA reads TGTGCCAGCATCGGACTACCGAACACAGATACGCAGTATTTT.

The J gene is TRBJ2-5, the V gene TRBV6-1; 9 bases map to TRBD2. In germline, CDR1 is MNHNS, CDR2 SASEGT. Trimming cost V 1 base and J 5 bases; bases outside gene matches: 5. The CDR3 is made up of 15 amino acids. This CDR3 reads CASSEVGGRGETQYF. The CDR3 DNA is TGTGCCAGCAGTGAAGTAGGCGGGAGGGGGGAGACCCAGTACTTC.

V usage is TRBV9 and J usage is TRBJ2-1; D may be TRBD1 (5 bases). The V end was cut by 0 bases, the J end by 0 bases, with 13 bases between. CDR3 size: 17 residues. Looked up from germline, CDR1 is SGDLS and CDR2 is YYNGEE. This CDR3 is CASSVGIGANSYNEQFF. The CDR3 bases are TGTGCCAGCAGCGTAGGTATAGGGGCCAACTCCTACAATGAGCAGTTCTTC.

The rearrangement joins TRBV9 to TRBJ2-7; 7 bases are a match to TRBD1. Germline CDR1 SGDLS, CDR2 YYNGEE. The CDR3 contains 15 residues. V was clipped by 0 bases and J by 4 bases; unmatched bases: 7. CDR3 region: CASSVDRGSIYEQYF. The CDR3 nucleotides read TGTGCCAGCAGCGTAGACAGGGGAAGTATATACGAGCAGTACTTC.

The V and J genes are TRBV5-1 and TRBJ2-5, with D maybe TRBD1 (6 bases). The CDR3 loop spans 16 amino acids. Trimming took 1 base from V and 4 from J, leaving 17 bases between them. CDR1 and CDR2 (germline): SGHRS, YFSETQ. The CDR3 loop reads CASSLQKLRQAETQYF. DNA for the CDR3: TGCGCCAGCAGCTTGCAGAAACTCAGACAGGCAGAGACCCAGTACTTC. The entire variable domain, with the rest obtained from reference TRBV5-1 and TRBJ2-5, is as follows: KAGVTQTPRYLIKTRGQQVTLSCSPISGHRSVSWYQQTPGQGLQFLFEYFSETQRNKGNFPGRFSGRQFSNSRSEMNVSTLELGDSALYLCASSLQKLRQAETQYFGPGTRLLVL.

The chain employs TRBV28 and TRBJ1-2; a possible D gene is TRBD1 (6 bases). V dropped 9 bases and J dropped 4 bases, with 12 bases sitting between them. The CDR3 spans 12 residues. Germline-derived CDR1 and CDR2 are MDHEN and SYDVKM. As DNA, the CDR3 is TGTGCCAGTAGTAAACAGGGCTATGGCTACACCTTC. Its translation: CASSKQGYGYTF.

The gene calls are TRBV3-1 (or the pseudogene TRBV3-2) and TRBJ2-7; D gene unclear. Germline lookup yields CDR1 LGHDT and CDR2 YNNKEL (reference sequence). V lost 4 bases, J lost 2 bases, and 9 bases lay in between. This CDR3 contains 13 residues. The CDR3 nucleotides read TGTGCCAGCAGCCGTGCGTCCCCCTACGAGCAGTACTTC. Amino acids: CASSRASPYEQYF.